The entry below describes one T cell receptor (beta chain). Antigen unknown. This sample was included in a study of OX40 agonist ivuxolimab in advanced cancers. Overall study: At doses from 0.01 to 10 mg/kg, patients were given intravenous ivuxolimab every 2 weeks. Among those treated, three patients had partial responses, one with hepatocellular carcinoma and two with cutaneous melanoma. General study findings and limits: Low normalized T-cell clonal expansion was also seen in some nonresponders. Researchers did not establish what antigens the expanded peripheral T cells target.

Data came from immunoSEQ multiplex PCR; TCRdb stores just in-frame clones and leaves some out. The repertoire holds 38,000 or so clones, with around 87% as singletons. The V segment lost 7 bases and the J segment 7 bases; nucleotides outside the gene matches: 6. The CDR3 has 14 amino acids. Germline V gene lookup returns CDR1 MNHNS and CDR2 SASEGT. This rearrangement joins TRBV6-1 to TRBJ1-6; the match to TRBD1 covers 8 bases. The material sequenced was CD4+ or CD8+ T cells sorted from blood, taken in a trial of the OX40 agonist ivuxolimab. The TCR was taken from an adult with an advanced solid tumor such as melanoma, head and neck, liver or kidney cancer. This chain's CDR3 is CASMRTGWNSPLHF. Here the CDR3 DNA reads TGTGCCAGCATGAGGACAGGGTGGAATTCACCCCTCCACTTT.